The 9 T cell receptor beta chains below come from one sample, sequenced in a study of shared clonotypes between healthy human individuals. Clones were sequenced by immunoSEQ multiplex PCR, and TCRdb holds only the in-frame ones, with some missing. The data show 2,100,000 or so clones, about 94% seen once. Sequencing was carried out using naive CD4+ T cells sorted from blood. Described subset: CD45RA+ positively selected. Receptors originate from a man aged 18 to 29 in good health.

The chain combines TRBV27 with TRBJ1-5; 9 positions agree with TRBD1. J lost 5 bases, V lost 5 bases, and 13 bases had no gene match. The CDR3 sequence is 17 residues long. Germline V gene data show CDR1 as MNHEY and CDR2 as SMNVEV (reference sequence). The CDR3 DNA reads TGTGCCAGCAGTCATAGGGGCCGACAGGGGGAAGATCAGCCCCAGCATTTT. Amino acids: CASSHRGRQGEDQPQHF.

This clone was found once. The CDR3 DNA sequence: TGTGCCAGCAGTTCCACCGGGACAGGGGAGTACGAGCAGTACTTC. Residues: CASSSTGTGEYEQYF. The chain joins TRBV6-5 to TRBJ2-7, with TRBD1 matching over 10 bases. Germline loops: CDR1 MNHEY, CDR2 SVGAGI. The CDR3 consists of 15 residues. With 4 bases clipped from V and 4 bases from J, the junction kept 7 bases outside the gene matches.

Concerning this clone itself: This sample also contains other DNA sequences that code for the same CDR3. The CDR3, as DNA: TGCGCCAGCAGCTTGGGAGGGTCCAGCTCCTACGAGCAGTACTTC. This sequence encodes CASSLGGSSSYEQYF. The gene calls are TRBV5-1 and TRBJ2-7; TRBD2 might be the D (5 bases). The CDR3 is 15 amino acids. The V gene's germline CDR1 is SGHRS and CDR2 YFSETQ. Trimming took 0 bases from V and 0 from J, leaving 10 bases between them.

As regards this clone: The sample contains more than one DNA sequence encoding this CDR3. The chain's CDR3 is CASSPPIQETQYF. DNA of the CDR3: TGTGCCAGCTCACCACCTATACAAGAGACCCAGTACTTC. V gene TRBV18 combines with J gene TRBJ2-5; D not certain. The V end lost 0 bases, the J end lost 2 bases, and 4 bases lay between the germline ends. The CDR3 runs to 13 residues. The V gene's germline CDR1 is KGHSH and CDR2 LQKENI.

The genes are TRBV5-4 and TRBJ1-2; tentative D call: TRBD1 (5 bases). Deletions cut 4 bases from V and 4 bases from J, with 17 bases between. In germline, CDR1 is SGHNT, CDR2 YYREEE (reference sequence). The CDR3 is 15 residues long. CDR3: CASSVDRRASYGYTF. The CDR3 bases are TGTGCCAGCAGCGTAGACAGAAGAGCCTCCTATGGCTACACCTTC. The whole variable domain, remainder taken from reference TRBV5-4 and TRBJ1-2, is ETGVTQSPTHLIKTRGQQVTLRCSSQSGHNTVSWYQQALGQGPQFIFQYYREEENGRGNFPPRFSGLQFPNYSSELNVNALELDDSALYLCASSVDRRASYGYTFGSGTRLTVV.

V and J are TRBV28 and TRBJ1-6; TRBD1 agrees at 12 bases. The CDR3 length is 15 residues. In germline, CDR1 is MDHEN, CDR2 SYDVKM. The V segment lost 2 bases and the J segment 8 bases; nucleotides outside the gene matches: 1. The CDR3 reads CASSLGTGGDSPLHF. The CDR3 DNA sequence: TGTGCCAGCAGTTTAGGGACAGGGGGCGATTCACCCCTCCACTTT.

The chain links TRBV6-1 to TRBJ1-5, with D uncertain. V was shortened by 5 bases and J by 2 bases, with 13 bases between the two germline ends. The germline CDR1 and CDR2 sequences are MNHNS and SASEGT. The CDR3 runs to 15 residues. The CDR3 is CASSQHGYGNQPQHF. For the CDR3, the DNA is TGTGCCAGCAGTCAACACGGGTATGGCAATCAGCCCCAGCATTTT.

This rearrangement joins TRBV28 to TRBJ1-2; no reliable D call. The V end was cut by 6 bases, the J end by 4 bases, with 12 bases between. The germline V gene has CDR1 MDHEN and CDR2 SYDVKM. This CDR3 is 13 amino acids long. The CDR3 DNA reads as TGTGCCAGCAGCGCAGACATCATCTATGGCTACACCTTC. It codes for CASSADIIYGYTF.

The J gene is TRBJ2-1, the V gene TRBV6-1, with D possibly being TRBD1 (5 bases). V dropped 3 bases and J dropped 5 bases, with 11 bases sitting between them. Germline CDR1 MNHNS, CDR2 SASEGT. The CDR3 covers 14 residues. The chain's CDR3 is CASSDLSRDNEQFF. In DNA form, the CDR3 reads TGTGCCAGCAGTGACCTAAGCAGGGACAATGAGCAGTTCTTC.